This TCR beta chain was recovered during a study of T cells in Graves' hyperthyroidism and ophthalmopathy. This clonotype occurred many times. Its matching antigen is unknown. The V gene's germline CDR1 is MDHEN and CDR2 SYDVKM. The V and J ends lost 6 bases and 1 base, in that order; junction bases with no gene match: 10. This CDR3 contains 16 residues. Findings and limits, study-wide: Ophthalmopathy got predicted by the model a median roughly 6.4 months before its onset. Researchers found most expanded thyroid clonotypes above 0.001 in blood as well.

TCR beta CDR3 regions were amplified from RNA. A set of HTBI primers served as the primers for a first-round RT-PCR of the TCR CDR3. One entry per CDR3 protein, called by TCRdb with MiXCR from the multiplex PCR reads. The sample lists approximately 630,000 distinct CDR3 sequences; around 15% were seen once. Sequencing input: blood. The chain is built from TRBV28 and TRBJ2-7; 9 bases are shared with TRBD2. The TCR originated in a woman aged 25 to 39 with Graves' hyperthyroidism. The CDR3 sequence is CASSPSPLAGSYEQYF. The CDR3 nucleotides are TGTGCCAGCAGCCCCTCTCCCCTAGCGGGGTCCTACGAGCAGTACTTC.